The present T cell receptor (beta chain) was sequenced within a study of tumor-infiltrating lymphocytes in primary liver carcinoma. At the level of the study: The patients, men and women alike, were aged 30 to 69 years.

V shed 4 bases and J 2 bases; nucleotides not matched to a gene: 9. Germline V lookup: CDR1 SGHKS, CDR2 YYEKEE (reference sequence). CDR3 size: 16 residues. The authors took blood RNA from unsorted whole blood and also extracted germline DNA. From 500 ng of total RNA, TCR beta-specific cDNA was reverse-transcribed using a constant-region primer. ARM-PCR, slightly modified, supplied the TCR beta libraries through three nested multiplex PCR rounds. Both of the initial two PCR rounds ran for approximately 11 cycles and employed TRBV1-TRBV30 forward primers alongside a C-beta reverse primer. TCRdb re-derived calls from the multiplex PCR reads in MiXCR, one entry per CDR3 protein. The table shows around 330,000 distinct CDR3 sequences, with around three fifths occurring only once.

The gene calls are TRBV5-5 and TRBJ2-3, with TRBD1 matching 8 bases. The sequence derives from a young woman with primary liver carcinoma and hepatitis B virus infection. Input material: peripheral blood. CDR3 region: CASSGPTGANTDTQYF. The CDR3 coding sequence is TGTGCCAGCAGCGGCCCGACAGGGGCAAACACAGATACGCAGTATTTT.